The 9 T cell receptor beta chains presented below share a single source sample, sequenced in a study of blood T cell repertoires in COVID-19 (dated by TCRdb to the early 2020s). The library was built by means of the immunoSEQ multiplex PCR assay. TCRdb took over this immuneACCESS table, retaining in-frame rearrangements with V and J assigned. Such tables are incomplete; in checked studies, under half of the missing clones stem from an unresolved V gene, and the remainder is unexplained. This sample holds about 77,000 clones; about 80% were observed only once. 4% to 6% of the sample rests with the top ten. Source material: peripheral blood. The receptors shown here come from a woman aged 65 to 85 with acute or convalescent COVID-19.

V usage is TRBV7-2 and J usage is TRBJ1-1, with D maybe TRBD1 (6 bases). There are 13 residues in the CDR3. V dropped 5 bases and J dropped 7 bases, with 14 bases sitting between them. The germline gives CDR1 SGHTA, CDR2 FQGNSA. CDR3 region: CASSTRQESEAFF. For the CDR3, the DNA is TGTGCCAGCAGCACCAGACAGGAGAGTGAAGCTTTCTTT.

V is TRBV7-2 and J is TRBJ2-4; 8 bases align to TRBD2. Looked up from germline, CDR1 is SGHTA and CDR2 is FQGNSA. This CDR3 contains 17 residues. J gave up 5 bases and V 5 bases, and 14 bases lay outside the gene matches. CDR3 loop: CASSGTEGLAGQNIQYF. In DNA, the CDR3 is TGTGCCAGCAGCGGCACAGAGGGGCTAGCGGGTCAAAACATTCAGTACTTC.

Here the CDR3 reads CATSDSPGQGNGYTF. CDR3 DNA sequence: TGTGCCACCAGTGATAGTCCGGGACAGGGAAACGGCTACACCTTC. This chain connects TRBV24-1 to TRBJ1-2, with 9 bases identical to TRBD1. This CDR3 is built from 15 residues. The V segment lost 3 bases and the J segment 8 bases; nucleotides outside the gene matches: 9. Germline values: CDR1 KGHDR, CDR2 SFDVKD.

This clone was seen only a few times. V and J are TRBV6-5 and TRBJ1-5; 9 bases line up with TRBD1. Trimming removed 6 bases from V and 9 bases from J; junction bases left unmatched: 12. CDR1 is MNHEY and CDR2 is SVGAGI in the germline V gene. This CDR3 is built from 15 residues. CDR3 coding DNA: TGTGCCAGCAGCAGCGGACAGGGGCCCTCGGGGCCCCAGCATTTT. It is translated as CASSSGQGPSGPQHF.

J is TRBJ2-5 and V is TRBV12-3 or TRBV12-4; D may be TRBD1 (5 bases). The V gene lost 2 bases and the J gene lost 5 bases, with 9 bases spanning the gap. The CDR3 consists of 13 residues. Here the CDR3 DNA reads TGTGCCAGCAGTTTACTGGGGCGGGAGACCCAGTACTTC. Its translation: CASSLLGRETQYF.

Remarks on this clone: The sample contains more than one DNA sequence encoding this CDR3. CDR3 region: CASSYSAGMNTEAFF. CDR3 nucleotide sequence: TGTGCCAGCAGTTACTCTGCAGGGATGAACACTGAAGCTTTCTTT. V is TRBV6-5 and J is TRBJ1-1; tentative D call: TRBD1 (5 bases). CDR1 is MNHEY and CDR2 is SVGAGI in the germline V gene. This CDR3 has 15 residues. The V gene lost 0 bases and the J gene lost 0 bases, with 8 bases spanning the gap.

This clone turned up a few times. The chain joins TRBV4-2 to TRBJ2-1, with TRBD2 identical over 9 bases. Germline CDR1 reads LGHNA; CDR2 reads YNFKEQ. V lost 0 bases and J lost 7; bases outside the gene matches: 4. The CDR3 spans 15 residues. The CDR3: CASSQDPGLANEQFF. As DNA, the CDR3 is TGTGCCAGCAGCCAAGACCCGGGACTAGCTAATGAGCAGTTCTTC.

This clone was recorded only once. The chain has TRBV6-5 and TRBJ2-3, with D perhaps matching TRBD2 (5 bases). The V end was cut by 6 bases, the J end by 2 bases, with 12 bases between. The CDR3 covers 14 residues. The germline V gene has CDR1 MNHEY and CDR2 SVGAGI. The CDR3 DNA follows: TGTGCCAGCAGCCTACAACGGGACACAGATACGCAGTATTTT. As protein: CASSLQRDTDTQYF.

The CDR3 DNA follows: TGTGCCAGCAGCGCCGGGACAGGGTTCGGGATGAACACTGAAGCTTTCTTT. Translating it yields CASSAGTGFGMNTEAFF. The V gene is TRBV7-9, the J gene TRBJ1-1; 9 bases map to TRBD1. Per germline, CDR1 SEHNR and CDR2 FQNEAQ (reference sequence). After removal of 5 bases from V and 0 bases from J, the junction contained 10 bases not matched to a gene. This CDR3 is built from 17 residues.